This T cell receptor (beta chain) appears in the sequencing data of a study of control samples from healthy donors and cancer patients. CDR1 SGDLS and CDR2 YYNGEE come from the germline V gene. The CDR3 spans 13 residues. V was cut by 4 bases and J by 0 bases, with 5 bases left in between. Clones were read by immunoSEQ multiplex PCR, and TCRdb kept only the in-frame ones, dropping some. The sample has 150,000 to 200,000 clones, 85% to 95% seen once. The V gene is TRBV9, the J gene TRBJ1-3; D is unclear. The sequenced sample consisted of blood. This sequence originates from a man aged 30-40 years in good health. Here the CDR3 reads CASSPNSGNTIYF. In nucleotides, the CDR3 is TGTGCCAGCAGCCCCAACTCTGGAAACACCATATATTTT.